This TCR beta chain was captured by sequencing in a study of blood T cell repertoires in COVID-19. About the study: PBMCs, B-cell-depleted T cells, or T cells provided the cDNA or gDNA that made up the material.

The V segment lost 0 bases and the J segment 5 bases; nucleotides outside the gene matches: 3. The CDR3 spans 16 residues. Germline V gene sequence: CDR1 SGHDN, CDR2 FVKESK. Assay: immunoSEQ multiplex PCR; the TCRdb copy retains only in-frame clones and omits some. The sample lists fewer than 250,000 clones, around 81% occurring once. This sequence was found in an older woman with active or convalescent COVID-19. The gene calls are TRBV14 and TRBJ2-1, with 11 bases that match TRBD1. The specimen was peripheral blood. In DNA, the CDR3 is TGTGCCAGCAGCCAAGACCCGGGACAGGGGGACAATGAGCAGTTCTTC. This codes for CASSQDPGQGDNEQFF.